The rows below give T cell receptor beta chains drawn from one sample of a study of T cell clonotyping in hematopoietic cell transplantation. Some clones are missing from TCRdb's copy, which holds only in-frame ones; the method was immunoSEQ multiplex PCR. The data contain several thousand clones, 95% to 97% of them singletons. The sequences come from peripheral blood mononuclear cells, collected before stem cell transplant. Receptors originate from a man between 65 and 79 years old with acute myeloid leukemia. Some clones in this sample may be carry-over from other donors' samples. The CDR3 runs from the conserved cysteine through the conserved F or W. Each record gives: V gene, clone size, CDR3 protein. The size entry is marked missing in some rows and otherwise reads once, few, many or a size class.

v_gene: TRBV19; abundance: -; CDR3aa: CASSIDLGQGFSPLHF
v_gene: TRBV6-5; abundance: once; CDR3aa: CASQGQADEQYF
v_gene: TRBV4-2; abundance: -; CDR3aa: CASSQVDRVNTEAFF
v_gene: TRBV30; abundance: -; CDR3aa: CAWSVTGADTQYF
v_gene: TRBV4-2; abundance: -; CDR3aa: CASSQDRGRGLGNEQFF
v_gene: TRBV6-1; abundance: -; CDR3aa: CASSTRTGNTGELFF
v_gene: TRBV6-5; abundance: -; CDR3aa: CASTDGGARDTQYF
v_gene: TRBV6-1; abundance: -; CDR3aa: CASCKEFFANYGYTF
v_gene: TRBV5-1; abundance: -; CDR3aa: CASSLQRTDTQYF
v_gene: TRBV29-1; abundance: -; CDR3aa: CSALPGGGSYEQYF
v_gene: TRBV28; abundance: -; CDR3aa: CASSKLLVGYEQYF
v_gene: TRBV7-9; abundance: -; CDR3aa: CASSSPGTGVSYEQYF
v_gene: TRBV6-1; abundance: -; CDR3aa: CASSDNFRPYGPQGETQYF
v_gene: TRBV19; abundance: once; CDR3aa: CASSIWGRANQPQHF
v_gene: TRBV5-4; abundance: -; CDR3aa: CARGDSGANVLTF
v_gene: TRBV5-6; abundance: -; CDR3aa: CASSLDTGTGGTDTQYF
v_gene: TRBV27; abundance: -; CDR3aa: CASRLYSVRDPSDTQYF
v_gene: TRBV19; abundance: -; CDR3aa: CASSSNQPQHF
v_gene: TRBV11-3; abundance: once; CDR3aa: CASSFGGLNTEAFF
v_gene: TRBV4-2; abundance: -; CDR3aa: CASSQVRGEDEKLFF
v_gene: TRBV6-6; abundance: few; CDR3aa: CASSYVVGDYEQYF
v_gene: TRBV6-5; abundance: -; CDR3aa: CASIGYTGELFF
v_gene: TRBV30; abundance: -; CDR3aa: CAWSGRSDGTEAFF
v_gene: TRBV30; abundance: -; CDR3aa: CAWSDGRSYEQYF
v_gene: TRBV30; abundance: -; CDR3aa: CAWNHRTSGIGEQYF
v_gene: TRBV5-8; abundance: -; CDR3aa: CASSSGIRGRDEKLFF
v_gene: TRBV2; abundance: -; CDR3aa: CASSERDRGNQPQHF
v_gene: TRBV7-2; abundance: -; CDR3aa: CASSARPGSGANVLTF
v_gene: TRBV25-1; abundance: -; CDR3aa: CASSPSLAAQDTQYF
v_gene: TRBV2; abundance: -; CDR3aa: CASSKEKGTEAFF
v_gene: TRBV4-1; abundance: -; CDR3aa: CASSSFPRETSGRAGELFF